This passage covers 12 T cell receptor beta chains from one sample sequenced in a study of T cell responses to AZD1222 COVID-19 vaccine. This table comes from immunoSEQ multiplex PCR, and its TCRdb copy is limited to in-frame clones, with some not included. Of about 120,000 clones in the sample, more than 85% are singletons; the top ten hold approximately 5%. The specimen was peripheral blood, collected 28 days after the second AZD1222 dose. The receptors were sampled from an adult who received the AZD1222 COVID-19 vaccine.

This chain links TRBV7-6 with TRBJ2-2; D tentatively reads TRBD1 or TRBD2 (5 bases each). The CDR3 covers 15 residues. V lost 1 base and J lost 4, with 10 bases in between. The germline V gene has CDR1 SGHVS and CDR2 FNYEAQ. In DNA form, the CDR3 reads TGTGCCAGCAGCTTAGAGGGACCGCGCACCGGGGAGCTGTTTTTT. This codes for CASSLEGPRTGELFF.

The V gene is TRBV2, the J gene TRBJ1-1; D unresolved. Germline V gives CDR1 SNHLY, CDR2 FYNNEI. The CDR3 is 11 residues long. V dropped 6 bases and J dropped 3 bases, with 5 bases sitting between them. The CDR3 coding sequence is TGTGCCAGCAGAGAGGACACTGAAGCTTTCTTT. It yields the protein CASREDTEAFF.

The chain carries TRBV5-4 and TRBJ2-3; perhaps TRBD1 as D (5 bases). V was trimmed by 0 bases and J by 4 bases, leaving 9 bases between them. This CDR3 is 14 amino acids long. The germline CDR1 and CDR2 sequences are SGHNT and YYREEE (reference sequence). The CDR3 reads CASSLEGRSDTQYF. CDR3 DNA: TGTGCCAGCAGCTTGGAGGGGCGGTCAGATACGCAGTATTTT.

V is TRBV4-1 and J is TRBJ2-2; 9 bases fit TRBD1. Germline loops: CDR1 MGHRA, CDR2 YSYEKL. The CDR3 extends over 18 amino acids. The trim removed 1 base at V and 4 bases at J, leaving 10 bases unmatched. CDR3 bases: TGCGCCAGCAGCCAAGTCGGGGCCGGGACAGGGACCACCGGGGAGCTGTTTTTT. Amino acid sequence: CASSQVGAGTGTTGELFF.

The chain carries TRBV5-1 and TRBJ1-2; D unclear. Trimming removed 4 bases at V and 2 bases at J, with 15 bases between. CDR3 length: 15 amino acids. From germline, CDR1 is SGHRS and CDR2 YFSETQ. CDR3 protein: CASSPLWASNYGYTF. The DNA of the CDR3 is TGCGCCAGCAGCCCCCTATGGGCTTCGAACTATGGCTACACCTTC.

This clone was seen a single time. The chain carries TRBV7-6 and TRBJ2-1; 9 nucleotides agree with TRBD1. The V segment lost 1 base and the J segment 8 bases; nucleotides outside the gene matches: 6. The CDR3 sequence is 15 residues long. Germline CDR1 reads SGHVS; CDR2 reads FNYEAQ. CDR3 amino acids: CASSLVGQGEDEQFF. The CDR3 coding sequence is TGTGCCAGCAGCTTAGTGGGACAGGGTGAGGATGAGCAGTTCTTC.

The rearrangement uses TRBV7-9 and TRBJ1-1, with D tentatively TRBD1 (5 bases). The V and J ends lost 5 bases and 4 bases respectively, with 14 bases between them. Germline lookup yields CDR1 SEHNR and CDR2 FQNEAQ (reference sequence). This CDR3 is 14 amino acids long. DNA for the CDR3: TGTGCCAGCAGCCCCCCCCAGGGCGGCACTGAAGCTTTCTTT. It translates to CASSPPQGGTEAFF.

The chain is built from TRBV7-8 and TRBJ2-2; TRBD1 might be the D (6 bases). Germline V CDR1 and CDR2: SGHVS, FQNEAQ. Trimming pared 3 bases from V and 1 base from J, leaving 12 bases between. The CDR3 has 16 residues. The CDR3 DNA is TGTGCCAGCAGCTTTATGAACAGGGAGAACACCGGGGAGCTGTTTTTT. It specifies CASSFMNRENTGELFF.

This chain uses TRBV6-2 or TRBV6-3 with TRBJ1-5, with D perhaps matching TRBD1 (6 bases). Germline-derived CDR1 and CDR2 are MNHEY and SVGEGT. Trimming pared 6 bases from V and 4 bases from J, leaving 28 bases between. The CDR3 is 19 amino acids. The DNA for the CDR3 is TGTGCCAGCAGCACAACCGTCCGGGCAGGGGAACGACGGAATCAGCCCCAGCATTTT. As protein: CASSTTVRAGERRNQPQHF.

J is TRBJ2-1 and V is TRBV13, with TRBD1 matching over 8 bases. Per the germline V gene, CDR1 is PRHDT and CDR2 is FYEKMQ (reference sequence). V was pared by 5 bases and J by 8 bases, with 2 bases of the junction left unmatched. CDR3 length: 12 residues. CDR3 nucleotides: TGTGCCAGCAGCGCGACAGGGGATGAGCAGTTCTTC. Protein sequence: CASSATGDEQFF.

This chain connects TRBV6-5 to TRBJ1-2; D not certain. The V end was cut by 5 bases, the J end by 1 base, with 11 bases between. CDR1 is MNHEY, CDR2 SVGAGI, per germline. The CDR3 spans 14 residues. The CDR3 DNA reads TGTGCCAGCAGTCCTCAGACGAGTAACTATGGCTACACCTTC. Its protein product is CASSPQTSNYGYTF.

The chain recombines TRBV6-5 with TRBJ1-1, with D possibly TRBD1 on 6 matching bases. V was shortened by 1 base and J by 3 bases, with 12 bases between the two germline ends. The CDR3 length is 15 residues. Germline V gene data show CDR1 as MNHEY and CDR2 as SVGAGI. The CDR3, as DNA: TGTGCCAGCAGTTACTTAACAGGGTTGGACACTGAAGCTTTCTTT. Translated: CASSYLTGLDTEAFF.